Following are 3 T cell receptor beta chains from one sample sequenced in a study of blood T cell repertoires in COVID-19. The table came from immunoSEQ multiplex PCR; TCRdb's copy has only in-frame clones and leaves some out. This table has about 170,000 clones, roughly 93% appearing once. The material sequenced was peripheral blood. The source of these receptors is a woman between 50 and 59 years old with acute or convalescent COVID-19.

The rearrangement joins TRBV4-2 to TRBJ1-4, with a tentative D call TRBD1 (6 bases). The length of the CDR3 is 15 residues. Per germline, CDR1 LGHNA and CDR2 YNFKEQ. V was cut by 3 bases and J by 8 bases, with 16 bases left in between. CDR3 DNA: TGTGCCAGCAGCCAGGGAGGGCAGGGGATAGAAAAACTGTTTTTT. This codes for CASSQGGQGIEKLFF.

This clone appeared once. The chain employs TRBV2 and TRBJ1-1; D is possibly TRBD1 (5 bases). The V and J ends lost 7 bases and 0 bases respectively, with 12 bases between them. Germline V gene lookup returns CDR1 SNHLY and CDR2 FYNNEI. The CDR3 totals 14 residues. Written as DNA, the CDR3 is TGTGCCAGCACCCCCAGGGCGTTGAACACTGAAGCTTTCTTT. It specifies CASTPRALNTEAFF.

The rearrangement joins TRBV21-1 to TRBJ2-6; the D call of TRBD1 is as the table states it, not checked on the DNA. TRBV21-1 represents a pseudogene. The CDR3 runs 15 residues. The CDR3: CASSKSVTGPNVLTF. CDR3 nucleotide sequence: TGTGCCAGCAGCAAAAGTGTAACAGGCCCCAACGTCCTGACTTTC.